This TCR beta chain was sequenced during a study of T cells after yellow fever vaccination. This clonotype showed up just a few times. MiXCR, applied by TCRdb to the 5' RACE reads, yields one record per CDR3 protein. Here the sample spans about 200,000 distinct CDR3 sequences, 3.2% being singletons. The sample was CD4+ T cells sorted from PBMCs, taken 10 days after the yellow fever booster vaccination. This receptor was obtained from a man aged 18-30 years who received the YFV17D yellow fever vaccine.

CDR3 amino acids: CASSLALGTGYNEQFF. CDR3 in DNA: TGTGCCAGCAGTTTAGCGCTAGGGACAGGGTACAATGAGCAGTTCTTC. V is TRBV12-3 or TRBV12-4 and J is TRBJ2-1; 9 bases agree with TRBD1. CDR3 length: 16 amino acids. Trimming cost V 0 bases and J 4 bases; bases outside gene matches: 4.